These 7 T cell receptor beta chains originate from one sample sequenced in a study of OX40 agonist ivuxolimab in advanced cancers. Here immunoSEQ multiplex PCR was the method, and the copy in TCRdb shows in-frame clones only, minus some. The sample lists approximately 76,000 clones; over 75% were seen once. The material sequenced was CD4+ or CD8+ T cells sorted from blood, taken in a trial of the OX40 agonist ivuxolimab. Receptors were obtained from an adult with an advanced solid tumor such as melanoma, head and neck, liver or kidney cancer.

The J gene is TRBJ2-3, the V gene TRBV7-3; no definite D call. Germline CDR1 reads SGHTA; CDR2 reads FQGTGA. Trimming cost V 5 bases and J 0 bases, with 12 bases left between them. The CDR3 runs to 15 residues. The CDR3 coding sequence is TGTGCCAGCAGCCCCCTCGGGCAGAGCACAGATACGCAGTATTTT. Translation: CASSPLGQSTDTQYF. The entire variable domain, with the rest obtained from reference TRBV7-3 and TRBJ2-3, is as follows: GAGVSQTPSNKVTEKGKYVELRCDPISGHTALYWYRQSLGQGPEFLIYFQGTGAADDSGLPNDRFFAVRPEGSVSTLKIQRTERGDSAVYLCASSPLGQSTDTQYFGPGTRLTVL.

This rearrangement joins TRBV6-6 to TRBJ2-1; D gene unclear. With 5 bases removed from V and 8 bases from J, the gap between germline ends came to 13 bases. Germline V CDR1 and CDR2: MNHNY, SVGAGI (reference sequence). The length of the CDR3 is 13 residues. The DNA for the CDR3 is TGTGCCAGCAGTGCAAGAGATCGGGATGAGCAGTTCTTC. It yields the protein CASSARDRDEQFF.

This rearrangement joins TRBV30 to TRBJ2-5; 12 bases agree with TRBD2. The J call may be faulty, since TRBJ2-7 better matches the DNA end. This CDR3 is built from 14 residues. In germline, CDR1 is GTSNPN, CDR2 SVGIG (reference sequence). CDR3 coding DNA: TGTGCCTGGAGTTGGACTAGCGGGGACTACGAGCAGTACTTC. Protein: CAWSWTSGDYEQYF.

In this sample, this clone turned up once. The V gene is TRBV11-3, the J gene TRBJ2-3; D is undetermined. CDR3 length: 13 amino acids. From germline, CDR1 is SGHNT and CDR2 YENEEA. Trimming pared 1 base from V and 6 bases from J, leaving 8 bases between. CDR3 coding DNA: TGTGCCAGCAGCTTAGTCCCAGCGGATACGCAGTATTTT. Translated: CASSLVPADTQYF.

The chain combines TRBV6-1 with TRBJ2-3, with a possible D match to TRBD2 (5 bases). The CDR3 contains 19 residues. Trimming removed 0 bases at V and 4 bases at J, with 23 bases between. In germline, CDR1 is MNHNS, CDR2 SASEGT. This chain's CDR3 is CASSEAHASSVSWPDTQYF. The DNA for the CDR3 is TGTGCCAGCAGTGAAGCTCACGCTAGTAGCGTTTCGTGGCCAGATACGCAGTATTTT.

The chain is built from TRBV6-5 and TRBJ1-5; tentatively, D is TRBD1 (5 bases). CDR3 length: 12 residues. Deletions cut 5 bases from V and 5 bases from J, with 7 bases between. Germline V gene lookup returns CDR1 MNHEY and CDR2 SVGAGI. This CDR3 is CASSQGDQPQHF. As DNA, the CDR3 is TGTGCCAGCAGTCAGGGTGATCAGCCCCAGCATTTT.

J is TRBJ1-4 and V is TRBV5-1; D call uncertain. Per the germline V gene, CDR1 is SGHRS and CDR2 is YFSETQ. The V end was cut by 4 bases, the J end by 8 bases, with 18 bases between. CDR3 length: 15 amino acids. CDR3 residues: CASSSRAPGKEKLFF. DNA of the CDR3: TGCGCCAGCAGCAGTCGGGCCCCGGGGAAGGAAAAACTGTTTTTT.